The 27 T cell receptor beta chains below all came from one sample that was sequenced in a study of T cell repertoires in cytomegalovirus infection. TCRdb called the reads again in MiXCR, with one record for every CDR3 protein. The sample yields about 150,000 distinct CDR3 sequences, 23% seen once. Input material: PBMCs. The source is a human donor in good health (CMV status not recorded). Some clones in this sample may be carry-over from other donors' samples.

This chain connects TRBV5-4 to TRBJ2-3, with TRBD1 as a possible D gene (6 bases). Per the germline V gene, CDR1 is SGHNT and CDR2 is YYREEE (reference sequence). V was clipped by 6 bases and J by 4 bases, with 12 bases between them. CDR3 length: 13 amino acids. The CDR3, as DNA: TGTGCCAGCACAGGGGTATCGGCAGATACGCAGTATTTT. It translates to CASTGVSADTQYF.

This clonotype was observed a few times. The chain couples TRBV18 to TRBJ2-5; 10 nucleotides align to TRBD2. Germline CDR1 and CDR2: KGHSH and LQKENI. V lost 0 bases and J lost 1; bases outside the gene matches: 5. The CDR3 spans 17 residues. This CDR3 reads CASSPPGLAGGQETQYF. The DNA of the CDR3 is TGTGCCAGCTCACCACCCGGCTTAGCGGGGGGCCAAGAGACCCAGTACTTC. The whole variable domain, remainder taken from reference TRBV18 and TRBJ2-5, is NAGVMQNPRHLVRRRGQEARLRCSPMKGHSHVYWYRQLPEEGLKFMVYLQKENIIDESGMPKERFSAEFPKEGPSILRIQQVVRGDSAAYFCASSPPGLAGGQETQYFGPGTRLLVL.

To note about this clonotype: One end of the junction does not line up with germline, which may come from a read error. The rearrangement joins TRBV9 to TRBJ1-1, with D uncertain. The V gene's germline CDR1 is SGDLS and CDR2 YYNGEE. The CDR3 runs to 8 residues. The CDR3 protein is CANSEAFF. The CDR3 nucleotides read TGTGCCAACAGCGAAGCTTTCTTT.

The chain joins TRBV7-2 to TRBJ1-2, with TRBD1 identical over 9 bases. The CDR3 consists of 14 residues. The germline CDR1 and CDR2 sequences are SGHTA and FQGNSA. J gave up 8 bases and V 1 base, and 5 bases lay outside the gene matches. CDR3 amino acids: CASSLVGTGNGYTF. The DNA for the CDR3 is TGTGCCAGCAGCTTAGTCGGGACAGGGAACGGCTACACCTTC.

V gene TRBV30 combines with J gene TRBJ2-1; no firm D call. CDR1 and CDR2 (germline): GTSNPN, SVGIG (reference sequence). This CDR3 has 11 residues. Here the CDR3 DNA reads TGTGGTGTGAGCTCCTACAATGAGCAGTTCTTC. Encoded protein: CGVSSYNEQFF.

This clonotype turned up a few times. V gene TRBV29-1 combines with J gene TRBJ2-1; perhaps D is TRBD1 or TRBD2 (5 bases each). The V and J ends lost 7 bases and 2 bases respectively, with 18 bases between them. Germline CDR1 and CDR2: SQVTM and ANQGSEA. The CDR3 loop spans 15 amino acids. For the CDR3, the DNA is TGCAGCGCCCATCTGCGGCTGGGACCCTACAATGAGCAGTTCTTC. Residues: CSAHLRLGPYNEQFF.

V usage is TRBV27 and J usage is TRBJ2-7, with 8 bases lining up with TRBD2. Unmatched junction bases numbered 7, after V lost 4 bases and J lost 5 bases. Germline CDR1 and CDR2: MNHEY and SMNVEV (reference sequence). This CDR3 spans 14 amino acids. The CDR3: CASSSGTGGNEQYF. The DNA of the CDR3 is TGTGCCAGCAGTTCAGGGACGGGAGGGAACGAGCAGTACTTC.

This clonotype was counted only a few times. The chain has TRBV7-6 and TRBJ2-1; 14 bases fit TRBD2. V was pared by 5 bases and J by 5 bases, with 8 bases of the junction left unmatched. Germline V gives CDR1 SGHVS, CDR2 FNYEAQ. This CDR3 comprises 17 residues. CDR3 DNA: TGTGCCAGCAGCCAACCGCCGGGACTAGCGGGGGACAATGAGCAGTTCTTC. This gives the protein CASSQPPGLAGDNEQFF.

This clonotype appeared many times. This chain uses TRBV24-1 with TRBJ1-5; no firm D call. The CDR3 spans 16 residues. Deletions cut 3 bases from V and 1 base from J, with 12 bases between. CDR1 and CDR2 (germline): KGHDR, SFDVKD. DNA of the CDR3: TGTGCCACCAGTGATGGGGAACACCGGAGCAATCAGCCCCAGCATTTT. Residues: CATSDGEHRSNQPQHF.

This clonotype was observed at least ten times. The chain recombines TRBV24-1 with TRBJ1-5; 7 nucleotides match TRBD1. CDR1 KGHDR and CDR2 SFDVKD come from the germline V gene. The CDR3 length is 17 residues. The V gene end was trimmed by 2 bases and the J gene end by 0 bases; junction bases not matched to a gene: 6. The CDR3 reads CATSDSGQLYSNQPQHF. In DNA form, the CDR3 reads TGTGCCACCAGTGATTCGGGACAGCTTTATAGCAATCAGCCCCAGCATTTT.

This clonotype appeared a few times. The V gene is TRBV14, the J gene TRBJ2-7; the D gene is possibly TRBD2 (5 bases). Germline CDR1 SGHDN, CDR2 FVKESK. The CDR3 spans 13 residues. Trimming shortened V by 2 bases and J by 9 bases, and 14 bases separated the two germline ends. The CDR3: CASSQPAPSRQYF. CDR3 nucleotides: TGTGCCAGCAGCCAACCCGCCCCTAGCCGGCAGTACTTC.

Comments on this clonotype: A much larger clone differs from this one at a single base, so this may be a read error. This rearrangement joins TRBV28 to TRBJ2-7, with 10 bases matching TRBD2. The CDR3 contains 19 residues. The J segment lost 3 bases and the V segment lost 5 bases, leaving 19 bases of the junction unmatched. Looked up from germline, CDR1 is MDHEN and CDR2 is SYDVKM. CDR3 coding DNA: TGTGCCAGCAGTAAGCCCTACTTACTCACTAGCGGGAACTACTACGAGCAGTACTTC. Amino acids: CASSKPYLLTSGNYYEQYF.

The CDR3 here is CASTDPTGGPPTGQPQHF. CDR3 nucleotides: TGTGCCAGCACCGATCCAACAGGGGGCCCTCCTACGGGTCAGCCCCAGCATTTT. This rearrangement joins TRBV6-2 or TRBV6-3 to TRBJ1-5; TRBD1 agrees at 9 bases. Germline V gene sequence: CDR1 MNHEY, CDR2 SVGEGT. This CDR3 has 18 amino acids. With 7 bases clipped from V and 6 bases from J, the junction kept 19 bases outside the gene matches.

This CDR3 reads CSARVIQSAPTNEQFF. The CDR3 bases are TGCAGTGCTAGAGTAATCCAATCCGCCCCCACGAATGAGCAGTTCTTC. The chain couples TRBV20-1 to TRBJ2-1, with D uncertain. The V gene's germline CDR1 is DFQATT and CDR2 SNEGSKA (reference sequence). The V end was cut by 1 base, the J end by 7 bases, with 20 bases between. This CDR3 has 16 residues.

This clonotype has just a few counts. This chain joins TRBV7-9 and TRBJ1-1; 8 positions match TRBD1. CDR1 is SEHNR and CDR2 is FQNEAQ in the germline V gene (reference sequence). CDR3 size: 15 residues. J was trimmed by 3 bases and V by 1 base; bases with no gene match: 4. Written as DNA, the CDR3 is TGTGCCAGCAGCTTAGGACAGGGGCCTGACACTGAAGCTTTCTTT. Translation gives CASSLGQGPDTEAFF.

The chain uses TRBV7-2 and TRBJ2-3, with 9 bases aligning to TRBD1. J lost 3 bases, V lost 0 bases, and 4 bases had no gene match. This CDR3 spans 16 amino acids. Germline assignment: CDR1 SGHTA and CDR2 FQGNSA. The CDR3 DNA reads TGTGCCAGCAGCTTAGCTGCGGGACAGGGTACAGATACGCAGTATTTT. Translation gives CASSLAAGQGTDTQYF.

The chain carries TRBV6-5 and TRBJ2-7; TRBD2 matches 12 bases. The V and J ends lost 2 bases and 4 bases, in that order; junction bases with no gene match: 15. This CDR3 region has 19 residues. Germline lookup yields CDR1 MNHEY and CDR2 SVGAGI. The CDR3 coding sequence is TGTGCCAGCAGTTACCTCTTCCCCCCCGCGACTAGCGGGAGTTACGAGCAGTACTTC. Translation: CASSYLFPPATSGSYEQYF.

This clonotype was seen only once. The chain joins TRBV5-1 to TRBJ2-3; 10 nucleotides agree with TRBD2. Trimming took 1 base from V and 4 from J; bases not matched to a gene: 3. Germline V lookup: CDR1 SGHRS, CDR2 YFSETQ. The CDR3 length is 15 residues. As DNA, the CDR3 is TGCGCCAGCAGCTTGACTAGCGGGGAAGCAGATACGCAGTATTTT. It encodes CASSLTSGEADTQYF.

This clonotype occurred a few times. CDR3 loop: CASSLGEQAASYNEQFF. The CDR3 nucleotides are TGTGCCAGCAGTTTAGGGGAACAGGCAGCCTCCTACAATGAGCAGTTCTTC. The V call is TRBV28, the J call TRBJ2-1; D is perhaps TRBD1 (5 bases). CDR1 is MDHEN, CDR2 SYDVKM, per germline. V lost 2 bases and J lost 0, with 14 bases in between. The CDR3 has 17 amino acids.

This clonotype has just one count. This chain joins TRBV20-1 and TRBJ1-2; D remains ambiguous. CDR3 length: 13 amino acids. CDR1 and CDR2 (germline): DFQATT, SNEGSKA (reference sequence). V lost 0 bases to trimming and J lost 6 bases, with 11 bases between them. The CDR3 loop reads CSARDRGNHGYTF. CDR3 nucleotides: TGCAGTGCTAGAGATCGAGGGAATCATGGCTACACCTTC.

The gene calls are TRBV29-1 and TRBJ2-7; 7 bases are a match to TRBD2. Germline assignment: CDR1 SQVTM and CDR2 ANQGSEA. This CDR3 has 15 amino acids. The J segment lost 0 bases and the V segment lost 0 bases, leaving 5 bases of the junction unmatched. CDR3 DNA: TGCAGCGTTGAAGATCAGGGCGGGAGCTCCTACGAGCAGTACTTC. This codes for CSVEDQGGSSYEQYF.

This clonotype was counted between two and nine times. The chain uses TRBV6-2 or TRBV6-3 and TRBJ2-7; 15 bases match TRBD2. Unmatched junction bases numbered 15, after V lost 7 bases and J lost 5 bases. This CDR3 spans 18 amino acids. Germline CDR1 MNHEY, CDR2 SVGEGT. Written as DNA, the CDR3 is TGTGCCAGCACCTCAGGCGGACTAGCGGGAGGGGCGGTCCACGAGCAGTACTTC. This codes for CASTSGGLAGGAVHEQYF.

The chain is built from TRBV19 and TRBJ1-5; 7 bases are a match to TRBD1. Germline assignment: CDR1 LNHDA and CDR2 SQIVND (reference sequence). The CDR3 loop spans 15 amino acids. V lost 6 bases and J lost 2; bases outside the gene matches: 7. CDR3 sequence (DNA): TGTGCCAGTAGCCAGACAGGGAGTGGCAATCAGCCCCAGCATTTT. Residues: CASSQTGSGNQPQHF.

V usage is TRBV20-1 and J usage is TRBJ1-2; D is unclear. CDR1 is DFQATT, CDR2 SNEGSKA, per germline (reference sequence). CDR3 size: 12 residues. Trimming shortened V by 4 bases and J by 6 bases, and 12 bases separated the two germline ends. The CDR3 DNA follows: TGCAGTGCTACTCTCGCCCGTAATGGCTACACCTTC. Its protein product is CSATLARNGYTF.

The V and J genes are TRBV27 and TRBJ2-2, with D tentatively TRBD1 or TRBD2 (5 bases each). The CDR3 runs to 17 residues. V lost 2 bases to trimming and J lost 4 bases, with 17 bases between them. Germline assignment: CDR1 MNHEY and CDR2 SMNVEV (reference sequence). The CDR3 DNA is TGTGCCAGCAGTTTAAGGACCCGGGACGCGATCACCGGGGAGCTGTTTTTT. This encodes CASSLRTRDAITGELFF.

This clonotype has ten or more counts. V usage is TRBV7-3 and J usage is TRBJ2-3; D unresolved. Germline V lookup: CDR1 SGHTA, CDR2 FQGTGA. CDR3 length: 13 amino acids. Trimming pared 2 bases from V and 2 bases from J, leaving 5 bases between. CDR3 bases: TGTGCCAGCAGCTTAGACAACACAGATACGCAGTATTTT. Amino acid sequence: CASSLDNTDTQYF.

The chain links TRBV7-4 to TRBJ1-1; TRBD1 matches at 8 bases. Trimming at V came to 5 bases and at J to 7 bases, leaving 9 bases not matched to a gene. CDR1 and CDR2 from the germline V gene are SGHVT and SQSDAQ. The CDR3 consists of 14 residues. The CDR3: CASSVYTGTGEAFF. CDR3 coding DNA: TGTGCCAGCAGCGTCTATACCGGGACAGGTGAAGCTTTCTTT.